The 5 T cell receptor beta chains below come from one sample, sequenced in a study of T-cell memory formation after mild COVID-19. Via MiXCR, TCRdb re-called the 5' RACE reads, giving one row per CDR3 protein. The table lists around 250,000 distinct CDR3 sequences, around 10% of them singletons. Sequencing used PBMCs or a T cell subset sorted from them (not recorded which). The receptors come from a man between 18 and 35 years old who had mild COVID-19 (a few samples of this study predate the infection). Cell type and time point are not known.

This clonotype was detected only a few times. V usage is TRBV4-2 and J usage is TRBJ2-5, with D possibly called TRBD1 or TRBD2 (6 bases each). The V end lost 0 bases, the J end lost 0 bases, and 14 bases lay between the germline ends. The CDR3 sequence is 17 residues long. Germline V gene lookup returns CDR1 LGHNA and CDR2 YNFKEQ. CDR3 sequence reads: CASSQDPSGAYQETQYF. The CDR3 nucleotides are TGTGCCAGCAGCCAAGACCCTTCGGGGGCGTACCAAGAGACCCAGTACTTC.

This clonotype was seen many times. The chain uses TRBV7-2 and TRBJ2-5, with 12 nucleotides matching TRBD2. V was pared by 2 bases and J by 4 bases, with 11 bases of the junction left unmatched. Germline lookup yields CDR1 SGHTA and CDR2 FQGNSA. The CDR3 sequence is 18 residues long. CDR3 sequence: CASSLNFASGGAGETQYF. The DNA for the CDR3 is TGTGCCAGCAGCTTAAATTTTGCTAGCGGGGGGGCCGGAGAGACCCAGTACTTC.

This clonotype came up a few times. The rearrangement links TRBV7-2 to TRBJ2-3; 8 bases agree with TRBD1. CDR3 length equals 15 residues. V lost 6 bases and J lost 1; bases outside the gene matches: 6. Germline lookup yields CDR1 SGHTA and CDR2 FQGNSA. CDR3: CASSPDRGGTDTQYF. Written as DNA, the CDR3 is TGTGCCAGCAGTCCCGACAGGGGTGGCACAGATACGCAGTATTTT.

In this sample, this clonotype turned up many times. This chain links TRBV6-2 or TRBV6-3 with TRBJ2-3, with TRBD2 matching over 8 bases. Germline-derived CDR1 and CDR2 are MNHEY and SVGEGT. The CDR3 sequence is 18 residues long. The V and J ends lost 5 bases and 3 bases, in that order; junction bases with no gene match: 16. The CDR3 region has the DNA TGTGCCAGCAGTACCCACCTCCTAACTAGCGGCCGAACAGATACGCAGTATTTT. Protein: CASSTHLLTSGRTDTQYF.

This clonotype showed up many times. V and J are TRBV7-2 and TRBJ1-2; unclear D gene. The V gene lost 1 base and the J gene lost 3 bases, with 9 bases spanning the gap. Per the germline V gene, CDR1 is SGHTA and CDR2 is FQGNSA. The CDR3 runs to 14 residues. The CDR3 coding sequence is TGTGCCAGCAGCTTAGTCACCTTAGACTATGGCTACACCTTC. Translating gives CASSLVTLDYGYTF.